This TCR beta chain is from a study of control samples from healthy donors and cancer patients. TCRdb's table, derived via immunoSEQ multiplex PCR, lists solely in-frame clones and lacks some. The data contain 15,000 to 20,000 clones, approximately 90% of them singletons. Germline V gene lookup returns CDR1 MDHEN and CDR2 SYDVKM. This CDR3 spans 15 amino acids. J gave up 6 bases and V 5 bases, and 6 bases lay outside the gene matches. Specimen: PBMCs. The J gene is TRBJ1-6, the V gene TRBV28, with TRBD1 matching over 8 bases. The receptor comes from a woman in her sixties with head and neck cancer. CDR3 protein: CASSLDDRGNSPLHF. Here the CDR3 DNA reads TGTGCCAGCAGTCTCGACGACAGGGGTAATTCACCCCTCCACTTT.